This is a list of T cell receptor beta chains from one sample in a study of cytomegalovirus exposure and HLA in healthy donors. TCRdb's copy holds only in-frame clones and misses some; the assay was immunoSEQ multiplex PCR. The sample carries approximately 150,000 clones, around 88% recorded once. Sequencing was done on a sample of PBMCs. The receptors derive from a woman younger than 45 in good health and CMV-seronegative. The CDR3 runs from the conserved cysteine through the conserved F or W. The D gene is left open where the match is weak. Clone size is stated in some rows and not others, as once, few, many or a class when expanded.

TRBV18	TRBJ1-3	NA	16	TRBD1	CASSPPQGRTGNTIYF	TGTGCCAGCTCACCACCACAGGGGAGGACTGGAAACACCATATATTTT
TRBV25-1	TRBJ1-5	NA	12	NA	CASSFSNQPQHF	TGTGCCAGCAGCTTCAGCAATCAGCCCCAGCATTTT
TRBV4-2	TRBJ1-1	once	14	NA	CASSEAGGEVEAFF	TGTGCCAGCAGCGAGGCGGGGGGCGAAGTTGAAGCTTTCTTT
TRBV11-3	TRBJ2-7	NA	13	NA	CASSSMSSYEQYF	TGTGCCAGCAGCTCAATGAGCTCCTACGAGCAGTACTTC
TRBV5-8	TRBJ2-5	NA	15	TRBD1	CASSLVPGGLETQYF	TGTGCCAGCAGCTTGGTGCCAGGGGGCCTAGAGACCCAGTACTTC
TRBV7-2	TRBJ1-2	once	15	TRBD1	CASSNPDRGNYGYTF	TGTGCCAGCAGCAACCCGGACAGGGGGAACTATGGCTACACCTTC
TRBV27	TRBJ2-2	NA	16	TRBD2	CASSSGTSGNTGELFF	TGTGCCAGCAGTTCCGGGACTAGCGGAAACACCGGGGAGCTGTTTTTT
TRBV6-5	TRBJ2-7	NA	13	TRBD1	CASSRAPGGEQYF	TGTGCCAGCAGTAGGGCCCCAGGGGGCGAGCAGTACTTC
TRBV4-1	TRBJ1-2	NA	14	TRBD1	CASSQGQFLYGYTF	TGCGCCAGCAGCCAGGGACAGTTCCTCTATGGCTACACCTTC
TRBV19	TRBJ2-3	NA	16	NA	CASSIWRAVGTDTQYF	TGTGCCAGTAGTATCTGGCGGGCTGTAGGGACAGATACGCAGTATTTT
TRBV10-3	TRBJ1-4	few	13	NA	CAIRRAGEEKLFF	TGTGCCATCCGTCGAGCAGGTGAAGAAAAACTGTTTTTT
TRBV30	TRBJ1-6	NA	15	NA	CAWWGRGSYNSPLHF	TGTGCCTGGTGGGGAAGGGGATCCTATAATTCACCCCTCCACTTT
TRBV5-1	TRBJ1-1	NA	13	TRBD1	CASSEQGRTEAFF	TGCGCCAGCAGCGAACAGGGGAGAACTGAAGCTTTCTTT
TRBV6-5	TRBJ2-3	once	13	TRBD1	CATRTGGTDTQYF	TGTGCCACCAGGACAGGGGGTACGGATACGCAGTATTTT
TRBV2	TRBJ1-6	once	14	TRBD1	CASSRDREGSPLHF	TGTGCCAGCAGCCGGGACAGGGAGGGTTCACCCCTCCACTTT
TRBV4-1	TRBJ2-7	NA	16	NA	CASSEGPERATYEQYF	TGCGCCAGCAGCGAAGGCCCCGAGCGGGCCACCTACGAGCAGTACTTC
TRBV28	TRBJ1-2	once	13	NA	CASSLQVNYGYTF	TGTGCCAGCAGCCTTCAGGTGAACTATGGCTACACCTTC
TRBV28	TRBJ2-7	NA	15	TRBD2	CASGRTGTSVYEQYF	TGTGCCAGCGGACGCACCGGGACTAGCGTATACGAGCAGTACTTC
TRBV9	TRBJ1-2	NA	15	TRBD1	CASSERTGGMNGYTF	TGTGCCAGCAGCGAGCGGACAGGGGGGATGAATGGCTACACCTTC
TRBV7-2	TRBJ2-3	NA	14	NA	CASSRLGNTDTQYF	TGTGCCAGCAGCCGCCTTGGCAACACAGATACGCAGTATTTT
TRBV7-2	TRBJ1-1	NA	18	NA	CASSLRRAGRYGNTEAFF	TGTGCCAGCAGCTTGCGGAGGGCAGGGAGGTATGGGAACACTGAAGCTTTCTTT
TRBV5-6	TRBJ1-3	few	16	NA	CASSLRVAGFGNTIYF	TGTGCCAGCAGCTTACGGGTCGCAGGGTTCGGAAACACCATATATTTT
TRBV30	TRBJ2-7	NA	13	NA	CAWSVRRAYEQYF	TGTGCCTGGAGTGTCAGGAGGGCCTACGAGCAGTACTTC
TRBV2	TRBJ2-7	NA	12	NA	CASKEQSYEQYF	TGTGCCAGCAAGGAGCAGTCCTACGAGCAGTACTTC
TRBV5-1	TRBJ1-2	NA	12	NA	CASSLERGGYTF	TGCGCCAGCAGCTTGGAGCGAGGAGGCTACACCTTC
TRBV6-5	TRBJ1-5	NA	14	NA	CASSARQGNQPQHF	TGTGCCAGCAGTGCCCGACAGGGCAATCAGCCCCAGCATTTT
TRBV2	TRBJ1-2	NA	13	NA	CASNRLGIYGYTF	TGTGCCAGCAACAGACTAGGGATCTATGGCTACACCTTC
TRBV5-1	TRBJ2-1	NA	16	NA	CASSLAGGYGHNEQFF	TGCGCCAGCAGCTTGGCGGGGGGCTACGGTCACAATGAGCAGTTCTTC
TRBV9	TRBJ1-2	NA	15	TRBD1	CASRVSGGSHYGYTF	TGTGCCAGCAGGGTGTCAGGGGGGTCTCACTATGGCTACACCTTC
TRBV27	TRBJ1-6	NA	16	NA	CASSLPPDRLESPLHF	TGTGCCAGCAGCCTACCTCCAGACAGGCTAGAGAGTCCCCTCCACTTT
TRBV23-1	TRBJ1-5	NA	19	TRBD1	CASSPSRDRAKGCNQPQHF	TGCGCCAGCAGTCCTTCCCGGGACAGGGCTAAAGGTTGCAATCAGCCCCAGCATTTT
TRBV5-5	TRBJ1-5	NA	15	TRBD1	CASSLGQGTTGPQHF	TGTGCCAGCAGCTTAGGACAGGGGACAACGGGGCCCCAGCATTTT
TRBV7-2	TRBJ1-2	NA	14	NA	CASSPPGRVYGYTF	TGTGCCAGCAGCCCCCCTGGGCGGGTCTATGGCTACACCTTC
TRBV30	TRBJ2-7	NA	13	NA	CASTRRDQYEQYF	TGTGCCTCCACTAGGCGGGATCAGTACGAGCAGTACTTC
TRBV4-3	TRBJ1-5	NA	13	NA	CASSQERVQPQHF	TGCGCCAGCAGCCAAGAACGAGTTCAGCCCCAGCATTTT
TRBV5-1	TRBJ2-7	NA	15	TRBD1	CASSPGQTTSYEQYF	TGCGCCAGCAGCCCGGGACAGACCACTTCTTACGAGCAGTACTTC
TRBV28	TRBJ2-6	NA	15	NA	CASSSTGPGANVLTF	TGTGCCAGCAGCTCGACAGGACCTGGGGCCAACGTCCTGACTTTC
TRBV2	TRBJ1-2	NA	13	TRBD1	CASRVGTDYGYTF	TGTGCCAGCAGGGTCGGGACAGACTATGGCTACACCTTC
TRBV7-2	TRBJ2-1	once	14	TRBD2	CASSSQRGGHEQFF	TGTGCCAGCAGCTCTCAGCGGGGGGGCCATGAGCAGTTCTTC
TRBV5-1	TRBJ2-7	NA	15	TRBD1	CASSSPGQSPYEQYF	TGCGCCAGCAGCTCACCGGGACAGAGCCCCTACGAGCAGTACTTC